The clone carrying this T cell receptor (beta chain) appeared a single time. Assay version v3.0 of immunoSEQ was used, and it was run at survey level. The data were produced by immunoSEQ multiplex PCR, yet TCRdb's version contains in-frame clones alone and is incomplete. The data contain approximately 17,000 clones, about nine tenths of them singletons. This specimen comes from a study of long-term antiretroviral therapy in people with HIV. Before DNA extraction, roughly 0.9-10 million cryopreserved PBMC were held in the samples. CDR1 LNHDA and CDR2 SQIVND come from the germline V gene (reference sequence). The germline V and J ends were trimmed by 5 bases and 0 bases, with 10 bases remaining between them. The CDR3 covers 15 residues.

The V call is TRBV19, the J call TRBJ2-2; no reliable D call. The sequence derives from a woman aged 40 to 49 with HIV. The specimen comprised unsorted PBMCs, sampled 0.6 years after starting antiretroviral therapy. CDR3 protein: CASSLTYTNTGELFF. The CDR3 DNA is TGTGCCAGTAGTCTCACCTATACGAACACCGGGGAGCTGTTTTTT.